These T cell receptor beta chains were read from a single sample in a study of CXCR3-negative and CXCR3-positive naive CD8 T cells. From its re-call of the 5' RACE reads, TCRdb lists each CDR3 protein once, without DNA. The table counts about 2,700 distinct CDR3 sequences; 2.2% lies in the top ten. Sequenced input: naive CXCR3+ CD8+ T cells from blood. The receptors were gathered from a human donor in good health. Some clones in this sample may be carry-over from other donors' samples. The CDR3 runs from the conserved cysteine through the conserved F or W. A row's size may be missing; if present it is once, few, many or a size class.

>TRBV20-1|TRBJ2-1|large
CSARDLASWFF
>TRBV29-1|TRBJ1-1|NA
CSVEDLWENTEAFF
>TRBV4-1|TRBJ2-7|NA
CTSSDSVPYEQYF
>TRBV19|TRBJ1-2|NA
CASSIAGFDGYTF
>TRBV12-3/TRBV12-4|TRBJ1-6|NA
CASSPTGRNSPLHF
>TRBV19|TRBJ1-1|NA
CASSWTGRTEAFF
>TRBV7-9|TRBJ2-6|medium-sized
CASSPWGSGANVLTF
>TRBV20-1|TRBJ2-2|medium-sized
CSARELETGGFGELFF
>TRBV5-4|TRBJ2-3|large
CASSLSASSSTDTQYF
>TRBV30|TRBJ1-2|large
CAWSPGQNNYGYTF
>TRBV29-1|TRBJ1-1|medium-sized
CSVIQPGRIAFF
>TRBV7-6|TRBJ1-1|large
CASSLGAGANTEAFF
>TRBV29-1|TRBJ2-1|medium-sized
CNQHGIGIHYNEQFF
>TRBV2|TRBJ2-7|NA
CASESRGYEQYF
>TRBV7-9|TRBJ2-7|medium-sized
CASSSSIGATYEQYF
>TRBV7-6|TRBJ2-5|medium-sized
CASQSGGDRTQETQYF
>TRBV20-1|TRBJ2-1|medium-sized
CSAREEGHNEQFF
>TRBV7-9|TRBJ2-1|medium-sized
CASSLESNEQFF
>TRBV4-1|TRBJ1-2|medium-sized
CASSQTPGQGVYGYTF
>TRBV29-1|TRBJ1-1|medium-sized
CSVEVNQVEAFF
>TRBV29-1|TRBJ2-3|medium-sized
CSVDSPRDTQYF
>TRBV5-6|TRBJ1-1|NA
CASSLGRGGTEAFF
>TRBV10-2|TRBJ1-1|NA
CASSDGSNTEAFF
>TRBV10-3|TRBJ1-2|medium-sized
CAISYTPGENYGYTF
>TRBV6-5|TRBJ2-1|medium-sized
CASSYSGGLEQFF
>TRBV19|TRBJ2-7|medium-sized
CASSTHPPGQGVQYF
>TRBV29-1|TRBJ2-3|medium-sized
CSVEDRYTDTQYF
>TRBV20-1|TRBJ2-3|medium-sized
CSARGSPSTDTQYF
>TRBV7-9|TRBJ1-1|NA
CAVEREVTEAFF
>TRBV7-6|TRBJ2-1|NA
CASSLEYGLESNEQFF
>TRBV30|TRBJ2-1|NA
CAWSHGAEQFF
>TRBV12-3/TRBV12-4|TRBJ2-1|NA
CASSLRNRGQHNEQFF
>TRBV4-3|TRBJ2-1|NA
CASSQDSVSYNEQFF
>TRBV20-1|TRBJ1-1|medium-sized
CSAKGLEGYTEAFF
>TRBV5-1|TRBJ2-5|NA
CASSGTGLANEETQYF
>TRBV29-1|TRBJ1-1|medium-sized
CSVRIGTEAFF
>TRBV5-1|TRBJ2-3|medium-sized
CASSFGQGTDTQYF
>TRBV19|TRBJ2-3|medium-sized
CASSWGQGVTDTQYF
>TRBV2|TRBJ2-1|medium-sized
CASSVGPGLSIYEQFF
>TRBV29-1|TRBJ2-2|NA
CSVEGDTSNTGELFF
>TRBV29-1|TRBJ2-7|NA
CSVEKGSYEQYF
>TRBV6-2/TRBV6-3|TRBJ2-5|NA
CASSYSWYETQYF
>TRBV5-4|TRBJ2-2|NA
CASSLVVNGELFF
>TRBV29-1|TRBJ2-7|medium-sized
CSVRGWQGSSYEQYF
>TRBV6-5|TRBJ2-5|medium-sized
CASSQGNPVGETQYF
>TRBV28|TRBJ1-5|medium-sized
CASGWEDGNQPQHF
>TRBV29-1|TRBJ2-1|NA
CSVRGRDNEQFF
>TRBV10-3|TRBJ2-7|large
CAISDPSGGYEQYF
>TRBV4-2|TRBJ2-7|NA
CASSQDLGASADSYEQYF
>TRBV7-2|TRBJ2-1|NA
CASTLGGLADNEQFF
>TRBV12-3/TRBV12-4|TRBJ2-1|medium-sized
CASSFGGVSIPNEQFF
>TRBV29-1|TRBJ2-3|NA
CSALSLAGGTDTQYF
>TRBV7-7|TRBJ2-1|medium-sized
CASSPRRYLNEQFF
>TRBV15|TRBJ2-3|NA
CATSAPQRPSTDTQYF
>TRBV4-2|TRBJ2-2|medium-sized
CASSQENTGELFF